This T cell receptor beta chain was retrieved from a study of T cells in Graves' hyperthyroidism and ophthalmopathy. Template material for amplifying TCR beta CDR3 regions consisted of RNA transcripts. The HTBI primer set was used in a first-round RT-PCR of the TCR CDR3. TCRdb reprocessed the multiplex PCR reads via MiXCR and lists one record per CDR3 protein. The sample contains roughly 500,000 distinct CDR3 sequences, about 15% of which appear only once. Study-wide results and caveats: In the blood, most expanded thyroid clonotypes above 0.001 appeared as well. A model built on 13 V-J features separated ophthalmopathy from stable hyperthyroidism.

The table lists this clonotype with many counts. The target antigen is unknown. Germline CDR1 reads LNHNV; CDR2 reads YYDKDF (reference sequence). The CDR3 runs to 15 residues. Trimming stripped 1 base from V and 2 bases from J, with 11 bases between. The hyperthyroidism patients had all been newly diagnosed, and their disease duration was under 2 months. Their ages ranged from 18 to 65 years. Exclusion of patients followed from uncontrolled infection, other autoimmune disease, pregnancy or lactation. V is TRBV15 and J is TRBJ2-5; D ambiguous. This TCR derives from a woman aged 25 to 39 with Graves' hyperthyroidism that later progressed to Graves' ophthalmopathy. Sequences were obtained from blood. The CDR3 nucleotides are TGTGCCACCAGCAGAGCTCGAGACGGGCAAGAGACCCAGTACTTC. Translated: CATSRARDGQETQYF.